These 22 T cell receptor beta chains were all obtained from the same sample, sequenced in a study of blood T cell repertoires in COVID-19. Profiling relied on immunoSEQ multiplex PCR, and the TCRdb table lists in-frame clones only, not all of them. The sample yields approximately 400,000 clones, 88% seen once. Source material: peripheral blood. These receptors all stem from a woman aged 45-65 years with COVID-19, enrolled during active disease.

Turning to this clone: The identical CDR3 is also encoded by other nucleotide sequences in the sample. The rearrangement uses TRBV5-1 and TRBJ1-4, with 8 bases fitting TRBD1. CDR1 and CDR2 (germline): SGHRS, YFSETQ. After removal of 0 bases from V and 7 bases from J, the junction contained 5 bases not matched to a gene. The CDR3 length is 15 residues. Here the CDR3 reads CASSLAGQGGEKLFF. DNA for the CDR3: TGCGCCAGCAGCTTGGCCGGACAGGGAGGTGAAAAACTGTTTTTT.

The V and J genes are TRBV12-3 or TRBV12-4 and TRBJ1-2, with D tentatively TRBD1 (5 bases). Trimming removed 1 base at V and 9 bases at J, with 9 bases between. This CDR3 has 12 amino acids. The CDR3, as DNA: TGTGCCAGCAGTTTAGGGGGCAGGAGCTACACCTTC. Translated: CASSLGGRSYTF.

The J gene is TRBJ1-2, the V gene TRBV9; a possible D gene is TRBD1 (5 bases). V gave up 0 bases and J gave up 3 bases, with 6 bases separating them. The CDR3 is made up of 13 amino acids. Per germline, CDR1 SGDLS and CDR2 YYNGEE. CDR3 DNA: TGTGCCAGCAGCGTAGGGGGGGACTATGGCTACACCTTC. It specifies CASSVGGDYGYTF.

The chain links TRBV5-6 to TRBJ2-2; D is unclear. The CDR3 has 12 residues. The germline CDR1 and CDR2 sequences are SGHDT and YYEEEE. Trimming removed 4 bases from V and 4 bases from J, with 5 bases in between. CDR3 DNA sequence: TGTGCCAGCAGCCTAATCACCGGGGAGCTGTTTTTT. Translated, it gives CASSLITGELFF.

Here the CDR3 DNA reads TGTGCCAGCTCACCAGGACAGGGGGCAGTGGGGGAGCAGTACTTC. This gives the protein CASSPGQGAVGEQYF. This sequence joins TRBV18 and TRBJ2-7, with 11 bases matching TRBD1. Germline lookup yields CDR1 KGHSH and CDR2 LQKENI. V shed 2 bases and J 7 bases; nucleotides not matched to a gene: 7. This CDR3 has 15 amino acids. Complete variable domain (other parts from reference TRBV18 and TRBJ2-7): NAGVMQNPRHLVRRRGQEARLRCSPMKGHSHVYWYRQLPEEGLKFMVYLQKENIIDESGMPKERFSAEFPKEGPSILRIQQVVRGDSAAYFCASSPGQGAVGEQYFGPGTRLTVT.

The J gene is TRBJ1-2, the V gene TRBV13; D is unclear. The germline CDR1 and CDR2 sequences are PRHDT and FYEKMQ (reference sequence). This CDR3 spans 14 amino acids. The V end lost 2 bases, the J end lost 2 bases, and 9 bases lay between the germline ends. For the CDR3, the DNA is TGTGCCAGCAGCTTACTTTCGGTCAACTATGGCTACACCTTC. Translating it yields CASSLLSVNYGYTF.

The chain combines TRBV10-3 with TRBJ1-1; 7 bases align to TRBD1. The CDR3 contains 13 residues. CDR1 is ENHRY and CDR2 is SYGVKD in the germline V gene. The J segment lost 6 bases and the V segment lost 4 bases, leaving 5 bases of the junction unmatched. This CDR3 reads CAISVAGTAEAFF. The CDR3 DNA reads TGTGCCATCAGTGTGGCCGGGACAGCTGAAGCTTTCTTT.

The CDR3 protein is CASNLGTGGTPLHF. The CDR3 DNA reads TGTGCCAGTAACCTCGGGACAGGGGGTACACCCCTCCACTTT. V usage is TRBV19 and J usage is TRBJ1-6; 11 nucleotides agree with TRBD1. Germline CDR1 is LNHDA and CDR2 is SQIVND (reference sequence). Trimming cost V 7 bases and J 11 bases; bases outside gene matches: 7. CDR3 length: 14 residues. Together with reference TRBV19 and TRBJ1-6, the CDR3 gives the full variable domain: DGGITQSPKYLFRKEGQNVTLSCEQNLNHDAMYWYRQDPGQGLRLIYYSQIVNDFQKGDIAEGYSVSREKKESFPLTVTSAQKNPTAFYLCASNLGTGGTPLHFGNGTRLTVT.

The chain has TRBV16 and TRBJ2-4; 9 bases match TRBD1. V was clipped by 4 bases and J by 3 bases; unmatched bases: 10. Per germline, CDR1 KGHSY and CDR2 FQNENV. The CDR3 covers 17 residues. The CDR3 reads CASSRSGTGSSKNIQYF. DNA for the CDR3: TGTGCCAGCAGCCGCTCCGGGACAGGGAGTAGCAAAAACATTCAGTACTTC.

The rearrangement joins TRBV19 to TRBJ1-5; possible D gene TRBD1, 6 bases. CDR3 length equals 13 residues. V gave up 8 bases and J gave up 6 bases, with 14 bases separating them. CDR1 and CDR2 from the germline V gene are LNHDA and SQIVND (reference sequence). CDR3 loop: CASAGGAGQPQHF. The CDR3 DNA reads TGTGCCAGTGCTGGGGGCGCGGGTCAGCCCCAGCATTTT.

The rearrangement joins TRBV19 to TRBJ1-5; possibly TRBD1 for D (5 bases). V was cut by 3 bases and J by 5 bases, with 8 bases left in between. CDR1 and CDR2 from the germline V gene are LNHDA and SQIVND (reference sequence). This CDR3 is 13 amino acids long. The CDR3 reads CASSITGDQPQHF. The CDR3 DNA is TGTGCCAGTAGTATTACGGGGGATCAGCCCCAGCATTTT.

V and J are TRBV7-9 and TRBJ2-5, with D unresolved. Trimming cost V 5 bases and J 5 bases, with 18 bases left between them. Germline-derived CDR1 and CDR2 are SEHNR and FQNEAQ (reference sequence). This CDR3 has 15 residues. The CDR3 sequence: CASSPRLRQSETQYF. The CDR3 DNA reads as TGTGCCAGCAGCCCCAGATTAAGACAATCGGAGACCCAGTACTTC. Complete variable domain (other parts from reference TRBV7-9 and TRBJ2-5): DTGVSQNPRHKITKRGQNVTFRCDPISEHNRLYWYRQTLGQGPEFLTYFQNEAQLEKSRLLSDRFSAERPKGSFSTLEIQRTEQGDSAMYLCASSPRLRQSETQYFGPGTRLLVL.

The chain is built from TRBV12-3 or TRBV12-4 and TRBJ2-5, with 7 bases that match TRBD1. The CDR3 loop spans 13 amino acids. Trimming took 6 bases from V and 5 from J; bases not matched to a gene: 6. CDR3 DNA sequence: TGTGCCAGCAGCCTGGGACAGATCGAGACCCAGTACTTC. This translates into CASSLGQIETQYF.

The V call is TRBV6-5, the J call TRBJ2-6, with D tentatively TRBD2 (5 bases). The CDR3 loop spans 16 amino acids. Looked up from germline, CDR1 is MNHEY and CDR2 is SVGAGI. V lost 2 bases to trimming and J lost 2 bases, with 10 bases between them. Written as DNA, the CDR3 is TGTGCCAGCAGTTACGGGTCGGGGACTGGGGCCAACGTCCTGACTTTC. Its protein product is CASSYGSGTGANVLTF.

CDR3 coding DNA: TGTGCCAGCAGTTTCGGGACAGTCTACGAGCAGTACTTC. It translates to CASSFGTVYEQYF. V and J are TRBV28 and TRBJ2-7; TRBD1 aligns across 7 bases. Trimming cost V 3 bases and J 3 bases; bases outside gene matches: 2. CDR1 is MDHEN and CDR2 is SYDVKM in the germline V gene. The CDR3 spans 13 residues.

This clone appeared a single time. The V call is TRBV7-2, the J call TRBJ2-1; TRBD1 aligns across 7 bases. This CDR3 has 14 residues. Germline V gene data show CDR1 as SGHTA and CDR2 as FQGNSA. V was clipped by 3 bases and J by 8 bases; unmatched bases: 7. CDR3 nucleotide sequence: TGTGCCAGCAGCTTTGGGCCTCAGGGGGATGAGCAGTTCTTC. Translating gives CASSFGPQGDEQFF.

The count of this clone is one. The chain is built from TRBV9 and TRBJ2-2; possible D gene TRBD2, 7 bases. This CDR3 comprises 17 residues. Trimming stripped 3 bases from V and 3 bases from J, with 18 bases between. Germline CDR1 is SGDLS and CDR2 is YYNGEE. For the CDR3, the DNA is TGTGCCAGCAGCGCCGTCGGAGGGGGGGCAGACACCGGGGAGCTGTTTTTT. It codes for CASSAVGGGADTGELFF.

The chain links TRBV27 to TRBJ2-3, with D possibly matching TRBD2 (6 bases). Looked up from germline, CDR1 is MNHEY and CDR2 is SMNVEV (reference sequence). This CDR3 region has 16 residues. Trimming stripped 7 bases from V and 4 bases from J, with 21 bases between. The chain's CDR3 is CASTYGRGVLSDTQYF. The CDR3 coding sequence is TGTGCCAGCACCTACGGGCGCGGGGTACTTTCAGATACGCAGTATTTT.

The sample holds a few counts of this clone. CDR3 loop: CASSEGAGGLFEANVLTF. CDR3 nucleotide sequence: TGTGCCAGCAGTGAAGGGGCAGGGGGGCTTTTTGAGGCCAACGTCCTGACTTTC. The chain uses TRBV2 and TRBJ2-6; a weak D match, TRBD1 (7 bases). Looked up from germline, CDR1 is SNHLY and CDR2 is FYNNEI. Trimming cost V 1 base and J 6 bases, with 19 bases left between them. CDR3 size: 18 residues.

The rearrangement uses TRBV6-1 and TRBJ1-5; D uncertain. Germline V gene lookup returns CDR1 MNHNS and CDR2 SASEGT. This CDR3 comprises 19 residues. V was cut by 4 bases and J by 1 base, with 23 bases left in between. CDR3 in amino acids: CASSASRLDRPTSNQPQHF. The CDR3 nucleotides read TGTGCCAGCAGTGCTTCACGCCTAGATAGACCGACGAGCAATCAGCCCCAGCATTTT.

The V and J genes are TRBV30 and TRBJ2-1, with TRBD1 identical over 9 bases. Germline lookup yields CDR1 GTSNPN and CDR2 SVGIG (reference sequence). With 2 bases clipped from V and 7 bases from J, the junction kept 6 bases outside the gene matches. This CDR3 region has 14 residues. CDR3 coding DNA: TGTGCCTGGAGTCCCGGGACAGGGCTGAATGAGCAGTTCTTC. Protein product: CAWSPGTGLNEQFF.

The V and J genes are TRBV18 and TRBJ2-3; possibly TRBD2 for D (6 bases). The CDR3 spans 15 residues. The germline CDR1 and CDR2 sequences are KGHSH and LQKENI. V gave up 1 base and J gave up 2 bases, with 10 bases separating them. This CDR3 reads CASSPRRDNTDTQYF. In DNA, the CDR3 is TGTGCCAGCTCACCACGGAGGGATAACACAGATACGCAGTATTTT.